This T cell receptor (beta chain) was profiled in a study of patients and donors after allogeneic stem cell transplantation (dated by TCRdb to the early 2020s). The CDR3 contains 14 residues, cysteine and phenylalanine counted. Only the CDR3 DNA stays, 42 bases, in frame from base 1. V gives up 1 base and J gives up 10 bases, and the segment between their germline ends measures 19 bases. From the germline V gene (reference sequence), CDR1 is DFQATT and CDR2 is SNEGSKA. As concerns this clonotype: It has no known antigen specificity. No quality values exist for individual bases; no much larger clone is one base distant.

The library was obtained by RT-PCR. The sequencing machine was a NextSeq 550. Starting from the raw public reads, TCRdb applied fastp trimming at Q25, assembled clones with MiXCR and retained in-frame beta chains. Under each unique CDR3 protein, matching rows form one entry showing the most common genes and DNA. The sample table contains under 200,000 distinct CDR3 sequences; only one count was recorded for approximately 31% of them. About 3.3% of the sample is held by the ten biggest clonotypes. The TCR sequence derives from a human donor who was either an allogeneic HSCT recipient or a stem cell or donor lymphocyte infusion donor (not recorded which). It is not recorded whose cells these are; they may come from a transplant donor. Recombination linked TRBV20-1 to TRBJ1-2; the D segment could be TRBD1, given 5 matching bases. What was sequenced was blood, either unsorted or a sorted T cell fraction (not recorded which). CDR3 region: CSARGMGQMRTYTF. The DNA sequence follows: TGCAGTGCTAGAGGTATGGGGCAGATGAGGACCTACACCTTC.